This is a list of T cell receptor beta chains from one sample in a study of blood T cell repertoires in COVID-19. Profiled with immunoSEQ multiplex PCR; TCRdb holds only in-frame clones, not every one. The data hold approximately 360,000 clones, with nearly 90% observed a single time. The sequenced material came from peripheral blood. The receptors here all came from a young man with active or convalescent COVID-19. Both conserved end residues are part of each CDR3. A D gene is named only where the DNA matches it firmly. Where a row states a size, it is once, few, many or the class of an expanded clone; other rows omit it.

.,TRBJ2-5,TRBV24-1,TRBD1,CATSEAGTGIQETQYF,TGTGCCACCAGTGAAGCCGGGACAGGGATCCAAGAGACCCAGTACTTC
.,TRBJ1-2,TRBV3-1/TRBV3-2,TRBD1,CASTRTGLGYGYTF,TGTGCCAGCACCAGGACAGGGCTGGGCTATGGCTACACCTTC
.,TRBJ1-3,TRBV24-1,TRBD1,CATSDSTGFSGNTIYF,TGTGCCACCAGTGACTCGACAGGGTTCTCTGGAAACACCATATATTTT
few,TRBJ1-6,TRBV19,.,CASSISRSNSPLHF,TGTGCCAGTAGTATATCTCGGAGTAATTCACCCCTCCACTTT
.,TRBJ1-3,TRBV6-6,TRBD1,CASRTGSPGNTIYF,TGTGCCAGCAGGACAGGGTCTCCTGGAAACACCATATATTTT
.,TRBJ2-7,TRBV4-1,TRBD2,CASSQDRLAETYEQYF,TGCGCCAGCAGCCAAGATCGACTAGCGGAAACCTACGAGCAGTACTTC
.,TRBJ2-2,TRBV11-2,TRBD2,CAIHTGTSGVVGTGELFF,TGTGCCATCCATACCGGGACTAGCGGGGTCGTGGGCACCGGGGAGCTGTTTTTT
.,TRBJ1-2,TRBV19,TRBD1,CASSSYNRDRKYGYTF,TGTGCCAGTAGTTCTTACAACCGGGACAGGAAGTATGGCTACACCTTC
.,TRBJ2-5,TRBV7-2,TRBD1,CASSPRQGLIREGTQYF,TGTGCCAGCAGCCCTAGACAGGGCTTAATAAGAGAAGGTACCCAGTACTTC
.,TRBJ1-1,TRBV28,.,CASSSPGRDTPEAFF,TGTGCCAGCAGTTCCCCGGGTCGGGACACCCCTGAAGCTTTCTTT
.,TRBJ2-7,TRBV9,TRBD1,CASSGDRGPQYEQYF,TGTGCCAGCAGCGGAGACAGGGGCCCCCAGTACGAGCAGTACTTC
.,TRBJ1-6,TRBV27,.,CASSQRGASPLHF,TGTGCCAGCAGCCAACGGGGAGCTTCACCCCTCCACTTT
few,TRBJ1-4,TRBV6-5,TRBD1,CASSRDSRGEKLFF,TGTGCCAGCAGTAGGGACAGCCGAGGGGAAAAACTGTTTTTT
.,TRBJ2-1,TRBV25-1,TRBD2,CASSELVGLAGNEQFF,TGTGCCAGCAGTGAATTGGTCGGACTAGCGGGGAATGAGCAGTTCTTC
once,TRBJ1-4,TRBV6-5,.,CASKRTPWAEKLFF,TGTGCCAGCAAGAGGACACCTTGGGCAGAAAAACTGTTTTTT
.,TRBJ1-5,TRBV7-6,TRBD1,CASSLVSGGQPQHF,TGTGCCAGCAGCTTAGTGTCAGGGGGCCAGCCCCAGCATTTT
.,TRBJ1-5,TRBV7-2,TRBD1,CASSSGTGGFSQHF,TGTGCCAGCAGCTCCGGGACAGGGGGTTTTTCCCAGCATTTT
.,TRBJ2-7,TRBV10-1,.,CASRSKVGGQTYEQYF,TGCGCCAGCAGGTCCAAGGTGGGGGGGCAAACCTACGAGCAGTACTTC
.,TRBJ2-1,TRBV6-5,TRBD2,CASSPWREGYNEQFF,TGTGCCAGCAGTCCATGGCGGGAGGGCTACAATGAGCAGTTCTTC
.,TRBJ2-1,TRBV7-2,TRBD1,CASSSGGTGSYNEQFF,TGTGCCAGCAGCTCCGGCGGGACAGGGTCCTACAATGAGCAGTTCTTC
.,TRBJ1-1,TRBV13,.,CASSPGKMGMNTEAFF,TGTGCCAGCAGCCCCGGGAAAATGGGGATGAACACTGAAGCTTTCTTT
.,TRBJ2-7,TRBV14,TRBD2,CASSRSSGGGRSYEQYF,TGTGCCAGCAGCCGGAGTAGCGGGGGGGGCCGGTCCTACGAGCAGTACTTC
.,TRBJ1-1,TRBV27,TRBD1,CASTRQGLNTEAFF,TGTGCCAGCACGAGACAGGGTTTGAACACTGAAGCTTTCTTT
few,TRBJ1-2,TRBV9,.,CASSLRGGDYGYTF,TGTGCCAGCAGCCTCCGGGGGGGGGACTATGGCTACACCTTC
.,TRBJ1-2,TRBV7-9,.,CASSLNNVNRPYGYTF,TGTGCCAGCAGCTTAAACAACGTGAACAGACCGTATGGCTACACCTTC
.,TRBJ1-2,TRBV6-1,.,CASSEGPYGYTF,TGTGCCAGCAGTGAAGGTCCTTATGGCTACACCTTC
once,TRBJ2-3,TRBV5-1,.,CASSLAGQGGYTQYF,TGCGCCAGCAGCCTAGCTGGTCAGGGGGGATATACGCAGTATTTT